The rows below give T cell receptor beta chains drawn from one sample of a study of T cell responses to AZD1222 COVID-19 vaccine. Method: immunoSEQ multiplex PCR; TCRdb's copy keeps in-frame clones and lacks some. The data contain about 110,000 clones, more than 70% of them singletons. The source was peripheral blood, collected on day 0 of MenACWY control vaccination. The receptors were gathered from an adult in good health. Both conserved end residues are part of each CDR3.

v_gene,j_gene,CDR3aa
TRBV9,TRBJ1-4,CASSARGQGYNEKLFF
TRBV5-4,TRBJ1-2,CASSLTGSGHGYTF
TRBV19,TRBJ2-1,CASSSTGTNEQFF
TRBV3-1/TRBV3-2,TRBJ2-7,CASSQDRYEQYF
TRBV5-1,TRBJ2-1,CASSLVAGDEQFF
TRBV7-9,TRBJ1-2,CASSLVAGGSYGYTF
TRBV7-2,TRBJ2-7,CASSLVPGIYEQYF
TRBV2,TRBJ1-2,CASSALGVRGYYGYTF
TRBV24-1,TRBJ2-2,CATGVAANTGELFF
TRBV15,TRBJ1-6,CATSRGAGQGNNSPLHF
TRBV4-1,TRBJ1-1,CASSRDQGDTEAFF
TRBV12-3/TRBV12-4,TRBJ1-2,CASSPDRVGGYTF
TRBV4-1,TRBJ1-2,CASSLSMVSGIFNYGYTF
TRBV6-5,TRBJ1-2,CASSYSRGYGYTF
TRBV6-6,TRBJ1-5,CASTLAGNQPQHF
TRBV11-3,TRBJ2-4,CASSLSSGSQYF
TRBV5-1,TRBJ2-4,CASSLGGTSKNIQYF
TRBV6-2/TRBV6-3,TRBJ2-7,CASSETEREQYF
TRBV7-2,TRBJ2-1,CASSLAASFYNEQFF
TRBV11-1,TRBJ2-7,CASSRLLAGLGEQYF
TRBV14,TRBJ1-1,CASSQDFGTGGPEAFF
TRBV10-2,TRBJ2-7,CASRTGTYEQYF
TRBV10-1,TRBJ1-2,CERGVRAGYGYTF
TRBV18,TRBJ1-5,CASSPDRVGNQPQHF
TRBV27,TRBJ1-2,CASHRTGSFSGYTF